This entry lists 28 T cell receptor beta chains sequenced from one sample in a study of breast tumors, draining lymph nodes, adjacent tissues. TCRdb analysed the multiplex PCR reads with MiXCR anew, one entry per CDR3 protein. The data hold some 250,000 distinct CDR3 sequences, with under 40% observed a single time. Breast cancer patients provided tissue from their axillary draining lymph nodes. The sequencing sample was made of axillary lymph node tissue. These receptors were obtained from a female donor with breast cancer. Some clones in this sample may be carry-over from other donors' samples.

This clonotype was counted ten times or more. This rearrangement joins TRBV20-1 to TRBJ2-2, with D possibly being TRBD1 (5 bases). Trimming cost V 4 bases and J 3 bases, with 12 bases left between them. CDR3 length: 14 amino acids. Germline V gives CDR1 DFQATT, CDR2 SNEGSKA (reference sequence). The CDR3 sequence is CSAIDSSDTGELFF. In DNA, the CDR3 is TGCAGTGCTATTGACAGCTCGGACACCGGGGAGCTGTTTTTT.

This clonotype was picked up many times. V gene TRBV11-2 combines with J gene TRBJ2-1; the match to TRBD2 covers 12 bases. CDR3 length: 13 amino acids. The ends lost 4 bases at V and 9 bases at J; junction bases unmatched: 1. CDR1 SGHAT and CDR2 FQNNGV come from the germline V gene. The chain's CDR3 is CASSSSGRVEQFF. The CDR3 nucleotides are TGTGCCAGCAGCTCTAGCGGGAGGGTTGAGCAGTTCTTC.

This clonotype was seen only a few times. The chain recombines TRBV5-5 with TRBJ1-5; TRBD1 aligns across 7 bases. The CDR3 extends over 15 amino acids. Looked up from germline, CDR1 is SGHKS and CDR2 is YYEKEE (reference sequence). Germline trimming cut 5 bases from V and 3 bases from J; bases unmatched to any gene: 8. The chain's CDR3 is CASSRATGANQPQHF. The CDR3 nucleotides are TGTGCCAGCAGTCGAGCAACAGGGGCCAATCAGCCCCAGCATTTT.

This clonotype was recorded a few times. Possible read error: a much larger clone is one base away. The conserved phenylalanine or tryptophan normally closing the CDR3 is absent here, so this likely arose from a read error. The chain carries TRBV7-8 and TRBJ2-5; D gene uncertain. The germline CDR1 and CDR2 sequences are SGHVS and FQNEAQ. This CDR3 is 14 amino acids long. The ends were cut back, 5 bases at V and 3 bases at J, with 13 bases in the middle. CDR3 DNA: TGTGCCAGCAGCGCCTGGTTCAGAGAAGAGACCCAGTACCTC. This sequence encodes CASSAWFREETQYL.

The gene calls are TRBV11-1 and TRBJ2-2; 10 positions agree with TRBD2. J lost 7 bases, V lost 3 bases, and 11 bases had no gene match. The CDR3 has 17 amino acids. From germline, CDR1 is SGHAT and CDR2 FQDESV (reference sequence). The CDR3 here is CASSFPRPSGGNGELFF. CDR3 nucleotide sequence: TGTGCCAGCAGCTTCCCTCGCCCTAGCGGGGGTAACGGGGAGCTGTTTTTT.

There are many counts of this clonotype. V usage is TRBV7-9 and J usage is TRBJ1-2; 7 bases match TRBD1. The germline V gene has CDR1 SEHNR and CDR2 FQNEAQ (reference sequence). This CDR3 spans 15 amino acids. Trimming removed 4 bases from V and 3 bases from J; junction bases left unmatched: 8. The CDR3 DNA is TGTGCCAGCAGCTCAAGACAGGGTCCGGACTATGGCTACACCTTC. Protein: CASSSRQGPDYGYTF. Full variable domain (missing parts from reference TRBV7-9 and TRBJ1-2): DTGVSQNPRHKITKRGQNVTFRCDPISEHNRLYWYRQTLGQGPEFLTYFQNEAQLEKSRLLSDRFSAERPKGSFSTLEIQRTEQGDSAMYLCASSSRQGPDYGYTFGSGTRLTVV.

This chain connects TRBV7-9 to TRBJ2-1, with 13 bases lining up with TRBD2. Unmatched junction bases numbered 5, after V lost 5 bases and J lost 10 bases. Germline V gene lookup returns CDR1 SEHNR and CDR2 FQNEAQ (reference sequence). This CDR3 spans 14 amino acids. As DNA, the CDR3 is TGTGCCAGCAGCATTGGACTAGCGGGGGTAGAGCAGTTCTTC. Translating gives CASSIGLAGVEQFF.

This clonotype has a count of ten or more. This sequence joins TRBV24-1 and TRBJ1-5; D is unclear. The germline V and J ends were trimmed by 5 bases and 3 bases, with 13 bases remaining between them. Germline V gene data show CDR1 as KGHDR and CDR2 as SFDVKD. CDR3 length: 15 residues. The CDR3 protein is CATSVTPTDNQPQHF. Written as DNA, the CDR3 is TGTGCCACCAGTGTAACGCCAACCGACAATCAGCCCCAGCATTTT.

This clonotype has ten or more counts. The chain joins TRBV20-1 to TRBJ2-7, with TRBD1 matching 8 bases. Germline-derived CDR1 and CDR2 are DFQATT and SNEGSKA (reference sequence). V shed 2 bases and J 4 bases; nucleotides not matched to a gene: 10. CDR3 length equals 15 residues. The CDR3 DNA reads as TGCAGTGCTAGACACATCAGGGGGCCCAATTACGAGCAGTACTTC. Translating gives CSARHIRGPNYEQYF.

V and J are TRBV11-2 and TRBJ2-5; 10 bases align to TRBD2. The trim removed 6 bases at V and 1 base at J, leaving 5 bases unmatched. Germline V gene data show CDR1 as SGHAT and CDR2 as FQNNGV. This CDR3 is built from 15 residues. The DNA of the CDR3 is TGTGCCAGCAGGGTTAGCGGGGGGCCCCAAGAGACCCAGTACTTC. Protein: CASRVSGGPQETQYF.

This clonotype was observed at least ten times. The CDR3 loop reads CATSDGRMEAYEQYF. CDR3 nucleotides: TGTGCCACCAGTGATGGACGGATGGAGGCCTACGAGCAGTACTTC. The rearrangement uses TRBV24-1 and TRBJ2-7; D possibly corresponds to TRBD2 (5 bases). The CDR3 is 15 residues long. In germline, CDR1 is KGHDR, CDR2 SFDVKD. Trimming pared 3 bases from V and 2 bases from J, leaving 13 bases between.

This clonotype appeared many times. The genes are TRBV25-1 and TRBJ2-2; 9 bases agree with TRBD2. The CDR3 spans 15 residues. Trimming at V came to 1 base and at J to 8 bases, leaving 5 bases not matched to a gene. In germline, CDR1 is MGHDK, CDR2 SYGVNS. CDR3 in DNA: TGTGCCAGCAGTGAATTTAGCGGGAGCTTGGGGGAGCTGTTTTTT. Its protein is CASSEFSGSLGELFF.

This clonotype has ten or more counts. Written as DNA, the CDR3 is TGCAGCGCCGGGGCTAGCACAGATACGCAGTATTTT. This sequence encodes CSAGASTDTQYF. The chain employs TRBV29-1 and TRBJ2-3; D possibly matches TRBD1 or TRBD2 (5 bases each). The V gene lost 7 bases and the J gene lost 0 bases, with 8 bases spanning the gap. The germline V gene has CDR1 SQVTM and CDR2 ANQGSEA. The CDR3 totals 12 residues.

Note on this clonotype: The junction departs from the called germline gene at one end, perhaps through a read error. This rearrangement joins TRBV20-1 to TRBJ2-7; the D gene is possibly TRBD2 (6 bases). This CDR3 comprises 15 residues. Germline lookup yields CDR1 DFQATT and CDR2 SNEGSKA (reference sequence). The CDR3 loop is CSARRAGTGSFEQYF. The CDR3 bases are TGCAGTGCGAGGAGGGCAGGCACCGGCTCCTTCGAGCAGTACTTC.

Remarks on this clonotype: A much bigger clone sits one base away, suggesting this may be a read error. CDR3: CVSSLEGFGNQPQHF. CDR3 nucleotides: TGCGTCAGCAGCTTGGAGGGTTTCGGCAATCAGCCCCAGCATTTT. This chain links TRBV5-1 with TRBJ1-5, with D unclear. The length of the CDR3 is 15 residues. Germline V gene lookup returns CDR1 SGHRS and CDR2 YFSETQ.

The table lists this clonotype with many counts. The chain uses TRBV25-1 and TRBJ1-2; D is perhaps TRBD1 (5 bases). Germline lookup yields CDR1 MGHDK and CDR2 SYGVNS. The V end was cut by 3 bases, the J end by 7 bases, with 15 bases between. CDR3 length: 14 residues. The CDR3 loop reads CASSDDGRQSGYTF. CDR3 nucleotides: TGTGCCAGCAGTGACGACGGGAGACAGTCTGGCTACACCTTC.

This clonotype was recorded at least ten times. CDR3 residues: CASSPTGTHTEAFF. The DNA for the CDR3 is TGTGCCAGCAGCCCTACAGGGACGCACACTGAAGCTTTCTTT. The chain combines TRBV2 with TRBJ1-1, with D possibly matching TRBD1 (6 bases). Germline-derived CDR1 and CDR2 are SNHLY and FYNNEI. The CDR3 is 14 amino acids. V dropped 6 bases and J dropped 3 bases, with 14 bases sitting between them. The whole variable domain, remainder taken from reference TRBV2 and TRBJ1-1, is EPEVTQTPSHQVTQMGQEVILRCVPISNHLYFYWYRQILGQKVEFLVSFYNNEISEKSEIFDDQFSVERPDGSNFTLKIRSTKLEDSAMYFCASSPTGTHTEAFFGQGTRLTVV.

This clonotype was seen ten or more times. The chain couples TRBV5-1 to TRBJ1-2, with 7 bases that match TRBD1. The germline CDR1 and CDR2 sequences are SGHRS and YFSETQ. CDR3 size: 15 residues. Germline trimming cut 0 bases from V and 4 bases from J; bases unmatched to any gene: 6. CDR3 coding DNA: TGCGCCAGCAGCTTGGACAGGGGTGAGATCTATGGCTACACCTTC. Translated: CASSLDRGEIYGYTF.

Details on this clonotype: Since a much larger clone is just one base distant, this may be a read error. J is TRBJ1-4 and V is TRBV30; 7 nucleotides match TRBD1. The CDR3 is 14 residues long. CDR1 and CDR2 (germline): GTSNPN, SVGIG (reference sequence). The CDR3 loop is CAWSVLGTDEELFF. The CDR3 DNA follows: TGTGCCTGGAGTGTTTTAGGGACAGATGAAGAACTGTTTTTT.

V and J are TRBV20-1 and TRBJ2-1; 10 nucleotides line up with TRBD1. The germline CDR1 and CDR2 sequences are DFQATT and SNEGSKA (reference sequence). The CDR3 sequence is 16 residues long. With 1 base clipped from V and 8 bases from J, the junction kept 11 bases outside the gene matches. CDR3 in DNA: TGCAGTGCTAGAGCTCGCCGGGACAGGGGTAGAGATGAGCAGTTCTTC. Its translation is CSARARRDRGRDEQFF.

This clonotype was detected many times. The chain joins TRBV6-6 to TRBJ1-2; 8 nucleotides line up with TRBD1. The junction had 6 bases not matched to a gene; V was cut back by 4 bases and J by 8 bases. This CDR3 has 13 residues. Looked up from germline, CDR1 is MNHNY and CDR2 is SVGAGI (reference sequence). CDR3 sequence: CASSLQGGGGYTF. Here the CDR3 DNA reads TGTGCCAGCAGTTTACAGGGGGGAGGAGGCTACACCTTC.

The rearrangement links TRBV7-6 to TRBJ1-2, with TRBD1 matching over 9 bases. From germline, CDR1 is SGHVS and CDR2 FNYEAQ. The CDR3 runs 16 residues. Trimming removed 2 bases from V and 5 bases from J; junction bases left unmatched: 9. Written as DNA, the CDR3 is TGTGCCAGCAGCTTATTGGACAGGGGATATGGGTATGGCTACACCTTC. This gives the protein CASSLLDRGYGYGYTF.

On this clonotype: This may be a read error, as it is one base from a much larger clone. V and J are TRBV20-1 and TRBJ2-5; 7 bases match TRBD2. The V gene end was trimmed by 5 bases and the J gene end by 2 bases; junction bases not matched to a gene: 8. The CDR3 has 14 residues. Germline-derived CDR1 and CDR2 are DFQATT and SNEGSKA (reference sequence). The CDR3 bases are TGCAGTGCTGGAGTAAGCGGGATTCAAGAGACCCAGTACTTC. Its protein is CSAGVSGIQETQYF.

J is TRBJ1-1 and V is TRBV20-1; D gene unclear. The CDR3 has 15 amino acids. V lost 1 base and J 0 bases, leaving 12 bases between the germline ends. The germline CDR1 and CDR2 sequences are DFQATT and SNEGSKA (reference sequence). CDR3 protein: CSARGGFLVNTEAFF. CDR3 DNA: TGCAGTGCTAGAGGAGGGTTTTTGGTGAACACTGAAGCTTTCTTT.

This clonotype was counted a few times. Here the CDR3 reads CASSYFRGRAGNEQFF. The CDR3 region has the DNA TGTGCCAGCAGTTACTTCAGGGGGCGGGCGGGGAATGAGCAGTTCTTC. This chain connects TRBV6-2 or TRBV6-3 to TRBJ2-1, with 8 positions matching TRBD1. The V segment lost 1 base and the J segment 7 bases; nucleotides outside the gene matches: 9. Per the germline V gene, CDR1 is MNHEY and CDR2 is SVGEGT. The CDR3 length is 16 residues.

For this clonotype: A read error may account for a junction end that differs from germline. This chain joins TRBV3-1 and TRBJ2-7, with 11 bases aligning to TRBD2. There are 13 residues in the CDR3. Germline loops: CDR1 LGHDT, CDR2 YNNKEL (reference sequence). CDR3: CASRGTSGYKQYF. The DNA of the CDR3 is TGTGCCAGCAGGGGGACTAGCGGCTACAAGCAGTACTTC.

In this sample, this clonotype turned up many times. The chain joins TRBV24-1 to TRBJ2-3; 7 nucleotides align to TRBD1. With V trimmed by 3 bases and J by 1 base, 0 bases remained unmatched. This CDR3 is 14 amino acids long. Per germline, CDR1 KGHDR and CDR2 SFDVKD. The CDR3 DNA follows: TGTGCCACCAGTGATACAGGGGGCACAGATACGCAGTATTTT. Encoded protein: CATSDTGGTDTQYF.

This clonotype was observed a few times. The rearrangement links TRBV6-5 to TRBJ2-5; tentative D call: TRBD1 (6 bases). This CDR3 is 16 amino acids long. The V and J ends lost 5 bases and 2 bases respectively, with 18 bases between them. Per the germline V gene, CDR1 is MNHEY and CDR2 is SVGAGI. CDR3 bases: TGTGCCAGCAGTCACCGGACAGCGCAAGGGCAAGAGACCCAGTACTTC. Translated, it gives CASSHRTAQGQETQYF.